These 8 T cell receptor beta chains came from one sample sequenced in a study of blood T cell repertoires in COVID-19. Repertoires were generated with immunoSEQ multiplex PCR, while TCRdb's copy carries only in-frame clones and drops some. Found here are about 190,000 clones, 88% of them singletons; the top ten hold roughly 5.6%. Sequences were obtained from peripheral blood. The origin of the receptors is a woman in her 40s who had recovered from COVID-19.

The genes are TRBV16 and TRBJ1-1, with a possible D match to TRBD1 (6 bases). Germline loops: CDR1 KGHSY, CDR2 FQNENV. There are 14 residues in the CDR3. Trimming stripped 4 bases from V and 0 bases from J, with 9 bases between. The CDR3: CASSRQALNTEAFF. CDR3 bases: TGTGCCAGCAGCCGACAGGCCTTGAACACTGAAGCTTTCTTT.

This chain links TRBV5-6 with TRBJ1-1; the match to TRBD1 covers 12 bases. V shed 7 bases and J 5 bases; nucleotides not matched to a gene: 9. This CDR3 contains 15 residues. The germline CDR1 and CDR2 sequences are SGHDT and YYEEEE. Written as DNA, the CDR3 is TGTGCCAGCGGAGCCGGGACAGGGGGCAAAACTGAAGCTTTCTTT. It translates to CASGAGTGGKTEAFF.

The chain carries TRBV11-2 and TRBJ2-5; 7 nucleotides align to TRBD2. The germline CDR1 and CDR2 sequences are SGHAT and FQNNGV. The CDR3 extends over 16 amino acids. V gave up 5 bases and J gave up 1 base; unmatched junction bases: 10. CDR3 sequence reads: CASSQGAGLPQETQYF. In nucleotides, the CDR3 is TGTGCCAGCAGCCAAGGAGCGGGACTCCCCCAAGAGACCCAGTACTTC.

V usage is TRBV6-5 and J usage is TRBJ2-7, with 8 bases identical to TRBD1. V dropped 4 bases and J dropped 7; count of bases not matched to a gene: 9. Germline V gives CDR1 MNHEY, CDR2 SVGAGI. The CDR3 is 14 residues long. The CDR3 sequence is CASSFRGRRGEQYF. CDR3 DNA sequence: TGTGCCAGCAGTTTCAGGGGGCGCCGTGGGGAGCAGTACTTC.

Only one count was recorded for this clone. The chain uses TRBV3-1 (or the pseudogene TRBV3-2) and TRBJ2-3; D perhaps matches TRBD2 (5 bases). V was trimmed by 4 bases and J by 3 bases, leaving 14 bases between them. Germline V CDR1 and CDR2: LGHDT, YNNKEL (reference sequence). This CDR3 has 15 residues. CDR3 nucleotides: TGTGCCAGCAGCCCCGAGGGTATAAAAACAGATACGCAGTATTTT. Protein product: CASSPEGIKTDTQYF.

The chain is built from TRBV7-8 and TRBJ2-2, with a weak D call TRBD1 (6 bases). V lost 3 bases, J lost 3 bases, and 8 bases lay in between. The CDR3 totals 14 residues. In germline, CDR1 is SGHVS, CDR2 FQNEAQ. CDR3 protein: CASSFHRDTGELFF. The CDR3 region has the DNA TGTGCCAGCAGCTTCCACAGGGACACCGGGGAGCTGTTTTTT.

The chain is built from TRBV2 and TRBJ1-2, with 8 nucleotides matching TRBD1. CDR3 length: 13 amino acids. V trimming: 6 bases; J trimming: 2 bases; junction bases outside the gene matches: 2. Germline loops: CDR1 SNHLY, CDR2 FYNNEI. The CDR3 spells CASRDRENYGYTF. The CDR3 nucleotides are TGTGCCAGCAGGGACAGGGAGAACTATGGCTACACCTTC.

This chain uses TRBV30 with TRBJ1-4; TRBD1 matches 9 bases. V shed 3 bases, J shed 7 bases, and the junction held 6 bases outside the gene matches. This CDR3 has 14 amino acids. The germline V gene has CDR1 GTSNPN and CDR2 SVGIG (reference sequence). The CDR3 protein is CAWRGQGFGEKLFF. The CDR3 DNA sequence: TGTGCCTGGAGGGGACAGGGTTTCGGTGAAAAACTGTTTTTT.